This T cell receptor (beta chain) originates from a study of cytomegalovirus exposure and HLA in healthy donors. The PCR used 60 Vbeta and 13 Jbeta primers. Assay used: immunoSEQ multiplex PCR; TCRdb lists only in-frame clones, some missing. This table has roughly 120,000 clones, around three quarters appearing once. The receptor's source is a man in his late teens or twenties in good health and CMV-seronegative. Sequenced material: PBMCs.

DNA of the CDR3: TGTGCCAGCAGCCAAAGCCCAGGGGGCATAGGTGAGCAGTTCTTC. Its protein product is CASSQSPGGIGEQFF. The V gene is TRBV7-3, the J gene TRBJ2-1, with 8 bases fitting TRBD1. The CDR3 loop spans 15 amino acids. With V trimmed by 5 bases and J by 9 bases, 12 bases remained unmatched. CDR1 and CDR2 from the germline V gene are SGHTA and FQGTGA.